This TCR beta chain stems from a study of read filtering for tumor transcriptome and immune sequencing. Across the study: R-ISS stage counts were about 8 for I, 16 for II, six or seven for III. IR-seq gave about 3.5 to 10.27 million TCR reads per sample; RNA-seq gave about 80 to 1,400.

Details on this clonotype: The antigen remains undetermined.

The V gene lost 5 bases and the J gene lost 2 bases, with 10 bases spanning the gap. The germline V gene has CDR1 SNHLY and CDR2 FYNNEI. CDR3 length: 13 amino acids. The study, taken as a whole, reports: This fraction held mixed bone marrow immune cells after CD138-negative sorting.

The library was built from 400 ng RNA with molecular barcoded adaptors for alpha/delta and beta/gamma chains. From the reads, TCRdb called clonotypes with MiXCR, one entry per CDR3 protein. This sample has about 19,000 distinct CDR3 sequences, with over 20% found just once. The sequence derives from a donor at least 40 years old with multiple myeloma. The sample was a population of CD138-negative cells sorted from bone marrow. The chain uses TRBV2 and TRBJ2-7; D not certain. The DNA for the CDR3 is TGTGCCAGCAGTTTTTCCCAAACCTACGAGCAGTACTTC. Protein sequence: CASSFSQTYEQYF.